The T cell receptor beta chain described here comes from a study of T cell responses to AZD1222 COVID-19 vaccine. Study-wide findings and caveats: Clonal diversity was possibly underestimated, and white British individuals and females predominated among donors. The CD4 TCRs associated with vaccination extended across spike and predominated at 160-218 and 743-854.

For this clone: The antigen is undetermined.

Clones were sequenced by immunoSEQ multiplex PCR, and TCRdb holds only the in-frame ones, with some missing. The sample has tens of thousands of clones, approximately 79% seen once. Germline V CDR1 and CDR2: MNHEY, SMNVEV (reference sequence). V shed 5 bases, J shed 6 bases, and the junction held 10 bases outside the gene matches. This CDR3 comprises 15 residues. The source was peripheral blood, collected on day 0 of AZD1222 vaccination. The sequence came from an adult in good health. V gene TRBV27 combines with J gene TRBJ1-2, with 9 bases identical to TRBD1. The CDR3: CASSGPGQGIHGYTF. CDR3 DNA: TGTGCCAGCAGTGGACCGGGACAGGGAATCCATGGCTACACCTTC.